These 7 T cell receptor beta chains came from one sample sequenced in a study of breast tumors, draining lymph nodes, adjacent tissues. Breast cancer patients provided tissue from their axillary draining lymph nodes. TCRdb itself ran the multiplex PCR reads through MiXCR, one entry per CDR3 protein. The table includes around 300,000 distinct CDR3 sequences, over 25% detected once. The sequenced sample was axillary lymph node tissue. These receptor sequences come from a female donor with breast cancer. Some clones in this sample may be carry-over from other donors' samples.

The chain couples TRBV13 to TRBJ1-2; 7 nucleotides align to TRBD1. V shed 5 bases and J 9 bases; nucleotides not matched to a gene: 18. Looked up from germline, CDR1 is PRHDT and CDR2 is FYEKMQ (reference sequence). This CDR3 is built from 16 residues. The CDR3 sequence is CASSQDFRSRQGCYTF. Written as DNA, the CDR3 is TGTGCCAGCAGCCAAGATTTCAGGAGTAGACAGGGTTGCTACACCTTC.

The V and J genes are TRBV7-6 and TRBJ2-7; D is possibly TRBD1 or TRBD2 (5 bases each). Trimming stripped 5 bases from V and 3 bases from J, with 17 bases between. CDR1 SGHVS and CDR2 FNYEAQ come from the germline V gene. This CDR3 spans 15 amino acids. This chain's CDR3 is CASSPRAGGVYEQYF. Written as DNA, the CDR3 is TGTGCCAGCAGCCCGCGTGCTGGGGGTGTCTACGAGCAGTACTTC.

This clonotype was observed a few times. This chain joins TRBV6-1 and TRBJ1-5; 7 bases fit TRBD1. The CDR3 consists of 16 residues. Per the germline V gene, CDR1 is MNHNS and CDR2 is SASEGT. The V gene end was trimmed by 6 bases and the J gene end by 3 bases; junction bases not matched to a gene: 11. CDR3 in amino acids: CASSISGTATNQPQHF. CDR3 nucleotide sequence: TGTGCCAGCAGCATTTCCGGGACAGCTACCAATCAGCCCCAGCATTTT.

This clonotype was counted many times. CDR3 nucleotides: TGTGCCACCAGCAGAGATAGTTCGAGCCAAGAGACCCAGTACTTC. Translation gives CATSRDSSSQETQYF. This sequence joins TRBV15 and TRBJ2-5; D uncertain. The CDR3 runs 15 residues. CDR1 LNHNV and CDR2 YYDKDF come from the germline V gene (reference sequence). Trimming shortened V by 0 bases and J by 1 base, and 9 bases separated the two germline ends.

This clonotype was seen at least ten times. The chain joins TRBV27 to TRBJ2-5; 10 bases are a match to TRBD2. The trim removed 3 bases at V and 2 bases at J, leaving 3 bases unmatched. Germline CDR1 MNHEY, CDR2 SMNVEV (reference sequence). CDR3 length equals 15 residues. The CDR3 loop is CASSFGLAVQETQYF. CDR3 in DNA: TGTGCCAGCAGTTTTGGACTAGCGGTACAAGAGACCCAGTACTTC.

The chain combines TRBV28 with TRBJ1-1, with TRBD1 matching 7 bases. The germline V gene has CDR1 MDHEN and CDR2 SYDVKM. V lost 6 bases, J lost 1 base, and 2 bases stayed unmatched. The CDR3 runs to 13 residues. CDR3 sequence (DNA): TGTGCCAGCAGGCGGACAGGGAACACTGAAGCTTTCTTT. Its translation: CASRRTGNTEAFF.

This clonotype has a count of ten or more. The chain joins TRBV24-1 to TRBJ2-3; possibly TRBD2 for D (5 bases). The germline CDR1 and CDR2 sequences are KGHDR and SFDVKD. CDR3 size: 13 residues. The V end lost 3 bases, the J end lost 6 bases, and 9 bases lay between the germline ends. As DNA, the CDR3 is TGTGCCACCAGTGATCGCCAGCGGGATACGCAGTATTTT. Encoded protein: CATSDRQRDTQYF.